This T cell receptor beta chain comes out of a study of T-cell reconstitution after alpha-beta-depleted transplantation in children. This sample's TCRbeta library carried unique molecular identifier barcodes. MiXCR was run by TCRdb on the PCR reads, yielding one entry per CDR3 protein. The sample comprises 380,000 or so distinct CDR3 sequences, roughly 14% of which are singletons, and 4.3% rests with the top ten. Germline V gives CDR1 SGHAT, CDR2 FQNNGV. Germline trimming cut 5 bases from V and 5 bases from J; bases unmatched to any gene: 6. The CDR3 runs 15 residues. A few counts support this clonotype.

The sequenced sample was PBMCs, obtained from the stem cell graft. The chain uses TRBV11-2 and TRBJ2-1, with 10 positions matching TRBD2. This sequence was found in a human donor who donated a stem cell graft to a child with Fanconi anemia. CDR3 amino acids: CASSTQRGGNNEQFF. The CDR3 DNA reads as TGTGCCAGCAGCACCCAGCGGGGGGGAAACAATGAGCAGTTCTTC.